The rows below give T cell receptor beta chains drawn from one sample of a study of cytomegalovirus exposure and HLA in healthy donors. Assay used: immunoSEQ multiplex PCR; TCRdb lists only in-frame clones, some missing. The sample has over 85,000 clones, approximately 79% seen once. Specimen: PBMCs. The receptors derive from a man aged 25-45 years in good health and CMV-seropositive. CDR3s include the opening cysteine and the closing phenylalanine or tryptophan. Each record gives: V gene, J gene, clone size, D gene, CDR3 protein, CDR3 DNA. A D gene is named only where the DNA matches it firmly. A row's size may be missing; if present it is once, few, many or a size class.

V gene: TRBV4-3
J gene: TRBJ1-1
clone size: NA
D gene: TRBD1
CDR3 protein: CASRPGQGNTEAFF
CDR3 DNA: TGCGCCAGCCGACCGGGACAGGGGAACACTGAAGCTTTCTTT

V gene: TRBV12-5
J gene: TRBJ2-3
clone size: once
D gene: TRBD2
CDR3 protein: CASGLGGGSTDTQYF
CDR3 DNA: TGTGCTAGTGGTTTGGGCGGGGGAAGCACAGATACGCAGTATTTT

V gene: TRBV11-2
J gene: TRBJ2-3
clone size: NA
D gene: TRBD2
CDR3 protein: CASSLGETSGTDTQYF
CDR3 DNA: TGTGCCAGCAGCTTAGGAGAGACTAGCGGGACAGATACGCAGTATTTT

V gene: TRBV18
J gene: TRBJ2-5
clone size: NA
D gene: TRBD2
CDR3 protein: CASSPREGIQETQYF
CDR3 DNA: TGTGCCAGCTCACCACGGGAGGGGATCCAAGAGACCCAGTACTTC

V gene: TRBV2
J gene: TRBJ1-1
clone size: few
D gene: NA
CDR3 protein: CASRKRVNTEAFF
CDR3 DNA: TGTGCCAGCAGGAAGAGGGTGAACACTGAAGCTTTCTTT

V gene: TRBV7-2
J gene: TRBJ2-5
clone size: few
D gene: TRBD2
CDR3 protein: CASSLVGGQETQYF
CDR3 DNA: TGTGCCAGCAGCTTAGTCGGGGGGCAAGAGACCCAGTACTTC

V gene: TRBV5-8
J gene: TRBJ1-1
clone size: NA
D gene: NA
CDR3 protein: CASSFKAFF
CDR3 DNA: TGTGCCAGCAGCTTTAAAGCTTTCTTT

V gene: TRBV11-2
J gene: TRBJ1-3
clone size: NA
D gene: NA
CDR3 protein: CASSLSDYSGNTIYF
CDR3 DNA: TGTGCCAGCAGCTTAAGCGACTACTCTGGAAACACCATATATTTT

V gene: TRBV5-1
J gene: TRBJ2-3
clone size: NA
D gene: NA
CDR3 protein: CASSWGGTDTQYF
CDR3 DNA: TGCGCCAGCAGCTGGGGGGGCACAGATACGCAGTATTTT

V gene: TRBV10-2
J gene: TRBJ2-2
clone size: NA
D gene: TRBD1
CDR3 protein: CASIGQGANTGELFF
CDR3 DNA: TGCGCCAGCATAGGACAGGGGGCGAACACCGGGGAGCTGTTTTTT

V gene: TRBV9
J gene: TRBJ2-7
clone size: NA
D gene: NA
CDR3 protein: CASSVGSSYEQYF
CDR3 DNA: TGTGCCAGCAGCGTGGGCAGCTCCTACGAGCAGTACTTC

V gene: TRBV7-9
J gene: TRBJ2-1
clone size: NA
D gene: TRBD2
CDR3 protein: CASSSGGASYNEQFF
CDR3 DNA: TGTGCCAGCAGCTCCGGGGGGGCCTCCTACAATGAGCAGTTCTTC

V gene: TRBV5-6
J gene: TRBJ1-5
clone size: once
D gene: NA
CDR3 protein: CASSFGVSNQPQHF
CDR3 DNA: TGTGCCAGCAGCTTTGGAGTTAGCAATCAGCCCCAGCATTTT

V gene: TRBV9
J gene: TRBJ1-1
clone size: NA
D gene: TRBD1
CDR3 protein: CASSSTGVGTEAFF
CDR3 DNA: TGTGCCAGCAGCTCGACAGGGGTGGGGACTGAAGCTTTCTTT

V gene: TRBV6-6
J gene: TRBJ2-7
clone size: NA
D gene: TRBD2
CDR3 protein: CASSYPTRGSYEQYF
CDR3 DNA: TGTGCCAGCAGTTACCCCACGCGGGGGTCCTACGAGCAGTACTTC

V gene: TRBV9
J gene: TRBJ2-1
clone size: NA
D gene: NA
CDR3 protein: CASSVDGGIHNEQFF
CDR3 DNA: TGTGCCAGCAGCGTAGATGGCGGTATCCACAATGAGCAGTTCTTC

V gene: TRBV15
J gene: TRBJ2-1
clone size: once
D gene: TRBD2
CDR3 protein: CATSSPTSGGMSSYNEQFF
CDR3 DNA: TGTGCCACCAGCAGTCCGACTAGCGGGGGGATGAGCTCCTACAATGAGCAGTTCTTC

V gene: TRBV7-4
J gene: TRBJ2-7
clone size: NA
D gene: NA
CDR3 protein: CSCPKSLGGQYEQYF
CDR3 DNA: TGTTCGTGCCCTAAGTCTTTAGGGGGACAATACGAGCAGTACTTC

V gene: TRBV6-1
J gene: TRBJ1-1
clone size: NA
D gene: NA
CDR3 protein: CASSGGTGRGNTEAFF
CDR3 DNA: TGTGCCAGCAGTGGAGGAACAGGGAGAGGGAACACTGAAGCTTTCTTT

V gene: TRBV7-8
J gene: TRBJ1-5
clone size: NA
D gene: NA
CDR3 protein: CASSLKGQNQPQHF
CDR3 DNA: TGTGCCAGCAGCTTAAAGGGGCAGAATCAGCCCCAGCATTTT

V gene: TRBV6-1
J gene: TRBJ1-1
clone size: NA
D gene: TRBD1
CDR3 protein: CASSPGQRMNTEAFF
CDR3 DNA: TGTGCCAGCAGCCCGGGACAGCGTATGAACACTGAAGCTTTCTTT

V gene: TRBV11-2
J gene: TRBJ2-1
clone size: few
D gene: TRBD1
CDR3 protein: CASSPRWDSYNEQFF
CDR3 DNA: TGTGCCAGCAGCCCGAGATGGGACAGCTACAATGAGCAGTTCTTC

V gene: TRBV7-2
J gene: TRBJ2-3
clone size: NA
D gene: NA
CDR3 protein: CASSLVGGGTDTQYF
CDR3 DNA: TGTGCCAGCAGCTTAGTGGGCGGGGGCACAGATACGCAGTATTTT

V gene: TRBV30
J gene: TRBJ2-3
clone size: NA
D gene: TRBD2
CDR3 protein: CAWSGVAGGVGTQYF
CDR3 DNA: TGTGCCTGGAGTGGTGTGGCGGGGGGGGTTGGTACGCAGTATTTT

V gene: TRBV7-2
J gene: TRBJ1-2
clone size: NA
D gene: TRBD1
CDR3 protein: CASSPPPGQGADGYTF
CDR3 DNA: TGTGCCAGCAGCCCGCCGCCGGGACAGGGGGCAGATGGCTACACCTTC

V gene: TRBV19
J gene: TRBJ1-2
clone size: NA
D gene: NA
CDR3 protein: CASNQYGTSDYTF
CDR3 DNA: TGTGCCAGTAATCAATACGGGACATCCGACTACACCTTC

V gene: TRBV9
J gene: TRBJ1-4
clone size: NA
D gene: TRBD1
CDR3 protein: CASSVRPTGENEKLFF
CDR3 DNA: TGTGCCAGCAGCGTACGTCCGACAGGGGAAAATGAAAAACTGTTTTTT

V gene: TRBV5-1
J gene: TRBJ1-3
clone size: NA
D gene: NA
CDR3 protein: CASSLAEGHSGNTIYF
CDR3 DNA: TGCGCCAGCAGCTTGGCAGAGGGACACTCTGGAAACACCATATATTTT

V gene: TRBV5-1
J gene: TRBJ2-3
clone size: NA
D gene: TRBD2
CDR3 protein: CASSFYSGGTDTQYF
CDR3 DNA: TGCGCCAGCAGCTTCTACAGCGGGGGCACAGATACGCAGTATTTT

V gene: TRBV30
J gene: TRBJ1-5
clone size: NA
D gene: NA
CDR3 protein: CAWSADIYQPQHF
CDR3 DNA: TGTGCCTGGAGTGCAGACATCTACCAGCCCCAGCATTTT

V gene: TRBV6-6
J gene: TRBJ2-7
clone size: NA
D gene: TRBD2
CDR3 protein: CASSRLAVTDEQYF
CDR3 DNA: TGTGCCAGCAGCCGACTAGCGGTTACCGACGAGCAGTACTTC

V gene: TRBV5-1
J gene: TRBJ2-5
clone size: NA
D gene: TRBD1
CDR3 protein: CASSLGARGPGETQYF
CDR3 DNA: TGCGCCAGCAGCTTGGGGGCCAGGGGGCCGGGAGAGACCCAGTACTTC